This entry lists 27 T cell receptor beta chains sequenced from one sample in a study of cytomegalovirus exposure and HLA in healthy donors. Vbeta (60) and Jbeta (13) primers were used in the PCR. Method: immunoSEQ multiplex PCR; TCRdb's copy keeps in-frame clones and lacks some. Here the sample spans roughly 120,000 clones, around four fifths being singletons. Specimen: PBMCs. The source of these receptors is a male donor in good health and CMV-seropositive.

The rearrangement joins TRBV7-9 to TRBJ2-7; 11 positions match TRBD2. The J segment lost 2 bases and the V segment lost 4 bases, leaving 16 bases of the junction unmatched. CDR1 and CDR2 (germline): SEHNR, FQNEAQ (reference sequence). The CDR3 covers 19 residues. In DNA, the CDR3 is TGTGCCAGCAGCTCTACCTTTATCTTTAGCGGGAGGGCCCCCTACGAGCAGTACTTC. This gives the protein CASSSTFIFSGRAPYEQYF. The full variable domain, in which reference TRBV7-9 and TRBJ2-7 provide the parts outside the CDR3, is DTGVSQNPRHKITKRGQNVTFRCDPISEHNRLYWYRQTLGQGPEFLTYFQNEAQLEKSRLLSDRFSAERPKGSFSTLEIQRTEQGDSAMYLCASSSTFIFSGRAPYEQYFGPGTRLTVT.

V usage is TRBV27 and J usage is TRBJ2-3, with TRBD2 matching over 14 bases. Germline CDR1 reads MNHEY; CDR2 reads SMNVEV (reference sequence). V lost 4 bases, J lost 6 bases, and 6 bases stayed unmatched. This CDR3 region has 16 residues. The CDR3 loop is CASSSGLAGGMDTQYF. In DNA, the CDR3 is TGTGCCAGCAGTTCTGGACTAGCGGGAGGAATGGATACGCAGTATTTT.

The V and J genes are TRBV19 and TRBJ2-7; D may be TRBD1 (5 bases). The CDR3 is made up of 15 amino acids. Germline V CDR1 and CDR2: LNHDA, SQIVND (reference sequence). The V and J ends lost 3 bases and 2 bases respectively, with 14 bases between them. CDR3 DNA: TGTGCCAGTAGTATCTGGCAGGGATCCACCTACGAGCAGTACTTC. Amino acids: CASSIWQGSTYEQYF. Full variable domain (outside the CDR3, taken from reference TRBV19 and TRBJ2-7): DGGITQSPKYLFRKEGQNVTLSCEQNLNHDAMYWYRQDPGQGLRLIYYSQIVNDFQKGDIAEGYSVSREKKESFPLTVTSAQKNPTAFYLCASSIWQGSTYEQYFGPGTRLTVT.

This clone has a single count. The V and J genes are TRBV19 and TRBJ2-5, with 7 bases aligning to TRBD1. Germline V gene data show CDR1 as LNHDA and CDR2 as SQIVND (reference sequence). V dropped 6 bases and J dropped 5; count of bases not matched to a gene: 9. This CDR3 spans 14 amino acids. The CDR3 loop reads CASRREQGFETQYF. CDR3 DNA sequence: TGTGCCAGTAGGCGAGAACAGGGGTTTGAGACCCAGTACTTC.

The chain couples TRBV18 to TRBJ2-1, with D maybe TRBD2 (6 bases). This CDR3 has 14 amino acids. V was cut by 5 bases and J by 4 bases, with 12 bases left in between. The germline V gene has CDR1 KGHSH and CDR2 LQKENI. The CDR3: CASSGSEGYNEQFF. In DNA, the CDR3 is TGTGCCAGCTCAGGGTCGGAGGGGTACAATGAGCAGTTCTTC.

The chain combines TRBV27 with TRBJ2-7; perhaps TRBD1 as D (6 bases). The CDR3 spans 13 residues. From germline, CDR1 is MNHEY and CDR2 SMNVEV (reference sequence). Trimming stripped 5 bases from V and 4 bases from J, with 12 bases between. Here the CDR3 reads CASSLTGKYEQYF. The CDR3 region has the DNA TGTGCCAGCAGTCTTACAGGGAAATACGAGCAGTACTTC.

CDR3 protein: CASSGRGVGKNIQYF. CDR3 bases: TGTGCCAGCAGCGGGAGGGGTGTAGGCAAAAACATTCAGTACTTC. The chain joins TRBV27 to TRBJ2-4; the match to TRBD2 covers 8 bases. Unmatched junction bases numbered 7, after V lost 6 bases and J lost 3 bases. Germline values: CDR1 MNHEY, CDR2 SMNVEV (reference sequence). This CDR3 is built from 15 residues.

The chain combines TRBV5-6 with TRBJ2-5; no definite D call. V was clipped by 1 base and J by 11 bases, with 9 bases between them. Germline values: CDR1 SGHDT, CDR2 YYEEEE. The CDR3 is made up of 11 amino acids. CDR3 amino acids: CASSLSLEQYF. The CDR3 region has the DNA TGTGCCAGCAGCTTGAGTCTAGAGCAGTACTTC.

The chain has TRBV23-1 and TRBJ2-1; D perhaps matches TRBD1 (7 bases). TRBV23-1 is filed as an ORF, its function uncertain. V gave up 1 base and J gave up 9 bases, with 19 bases separating them. CDR3 size: 16 residues. The CDR3 is CASSQFLPQGGGEQFF. Here the CDR3 DNA reads TGCGCCAGCAGTCAATTCCTCCCCCAGGGGGGCGGTGAGCAGTTCTTC.

The chain has TRBV23-1 and TRBJ2-5, with unresolved D. Gene TRBJ2-7 matches the end of the DNA better, so the J call may be wrong. TRBV23-1 carries the ORF label, with uncertain function. There are 14 residues in the CDR3. For the CDR3, the DNA is TGCGCCAGCAGTCAAAGCCAGGTTAGATACGAGCAGTACTTC. The encoded protein is CASSQSQVRYEQYF.

The CDR3 DNA reads as TGCAGCCACCGCTCTCTCGGGACTGAAGCTTTCTTT. Amino acids: CSHRSLGTEAFF. V is TRBV29-1 and J is TRBJ1-1; D remains unclear. CDR3 length: 12 residues. CDR1 and CDR2 (germline): SQVTM, ANQGSEA. Trimming removed 8 bases from V and 5 bases from J, with 15 bases in between. Drawing the rest from reference TRBV29-1 and TRBJ1-1, the complete variable domain is SAVISQKPSRDICQRGTSLTIQCQVDSQVTMMFWYRQQPGQSLTLIATANQGSEATYESGFVIDKFPISRPNLTFSTLTVSNMSPEDSSIYLCSHRSLGTEAFFGQGTRLTVV.

The V and J genes are TRBV5-6 and TRBJ1-1; TRBD1 matches at 9 bases. Trimming removed 2 bases from V and 10 bases from J; junction bases left unmatched: 6. The CDR3 is 13 residues long. Germline V CDR1 and CDR2: SGHDT, YYEEEE. In DNA, the CDR3 is TGTGCCAGCAGCTTACAGGGGGCGTTAAGAGCTTTCTTT. Translation gives CASSLQGALRAFF.

This clone showed up just once. The chain employs TRBV7-2 and TRBJ2-2; 9 bases are shared with TRBD2. V lost 10 bases to trimming and J lost 3 bases; unmatched junction nucleotides: 9. This CDR3 is 15 amino acids long. Germline V gene sequence: CDR1 SGHTA, CDR2 FQGNSA. For the CDR3, the DNA is TGTGCCATCTCGCGGACTAGCGCATACACCGGGGAGCTGTTTTTT. It is translated as CAISRTSAYTGELFF.

This clone was seen more than once but under ten times. The genes are TRBV28 and TRBJ2-5; D might be TRBD1 (6 bases). Germline loops: CDR1 MDHEN, CDR2 SYDVKM. CDR3 size: 14 residues. V was trimmed by 6 bases and J by 2 bases, leaving 13 bases between them. This chain's CDR3 is CASRPPGAQETQYF. CDR3 DNA: TGTGCCAGCAGACCCCCAGGGGCTCAAGAGACCCAGTACTTC.

This clone was detected only once. The chain has TRBV7-2 and TRBJ1-5; 12 nucleotides align to TRBD1. This CDR3 spans 16 amino acids. CDR1 and CDR2 (germline): SGHTA, FQGNSA. V dropped 4 bases and J dropped 9; count of bases not matched to a gene: 10. The CDR3 region has the DNA TGTGCCAGCAGCTCGGGACAGGGGGCCTCCGGGGGGCCCCAGCATTTT. It translates to CASSSGQGASGGPQHF. Drawing the rest from reference TRBV7-2 and TRBJ1-5, the complete variable domain is GAGVSQSPSNKVTEKGKDVELRCDPISGHTALYWYRQSLGQGLEFLIYFQGNSAPDKSGLPSDRFSAERTGGSVSTLTIQRTQQEDSAVYLCASSSGQGASGGPQHFGDGTRLSIL.

The chain carries TRBV6-5 and TRBJ1-1; no definite D call. The length of the CDR3 is 13 residues. V lost 2 bases to trimming and J lost 1 base, with 5 bases between them. Per germline, CDR1 MNHEY and CDR2 SVGAGI. The CDR3, as DNA: TGTGCCAGCAGTTACGAGGAGAACACTGAAGCTTTCTTT. Translation: CASSYEENTEAFF.

CDR3 sequence reads: CATSRDRGPNTEAFF. CDR3 nucleotides: TGTGCCACCAGCAGAGACAGGGGTCCGAACACTGAAGCTTTCTTT. The V and J genes are TRBV15 and TRBJ1-1; maybe TRBD1 (6 bases). From germline, CDR1 is LNHNV and CDR2 YYDKDF (reference sequence). V was clipped by 0 bases and J by 1 base, with 9 bases between them. The CDR3 extends over 15 amino acids.

V usage is TRBV30 and J usage is TRBJ1-1, with D unclear. Trimming shortened V by 3 bases and J by 3 bases, and 5 bases separated the two germline ends. The germline V gene encodes CDR1 GTSNPN and CDR2 SVGIG (reference sequence). The CDR3 sequence is 11 residues long. CDR3: CAWSEDTEAFF. In DNA form, the CDR3 reads TGTGCCTGGAGCGAGGACACTGAAGCTTTCTTT.

V gene TRBV28 combines with J gene TRBJ1-5; no definite D call. The V gene's germline CDR1 is MDHEN and CDR2 SYDVKM. The germline V and J ends were trimmed by 3 bases and 2 bases, with 11 bases remaining between them. This CDR3 spans 15 amino acids. CDR3 residues: CASSLAGRGNQPQHF. CDR3 in DNA: TGTGCCAGCAGTTTGGCGGGTCGAGGCAATCAGCCCCAGCATTTT.

In this sample, this clone turned up a few times. This sequence joins TRBV6-4 and TRBJ2-1; 7 bases align to TRBD1. The CDR3 contains 15 residues. Germline trimming cut 4 bases from V and 4 bases from J; bases unmatched to any gene: 7. Per the germline V gene, CDR1 is MRHNA and CDR2 is SNTAGT. CDR3 sequence (DNA): TGTGCCAGCAGTGGGTGGACAGGACTTTACAATGAGCAGTTCTTC. Protein sequence: CASSGWTGLYNEQFF.

The genes are TRBV2 and TRBJ1-4; the match to TRBD1 covers 8 bases. Germline loops: CDR1 SNHLY, CDR2 FYNNEI. V lost 7 bases to trimming and J lost 5 bases; unmatched junction nucleotides: 9. CDR3 size: 15 residues. CDR3 DNA: TGTGCCAGCACCCAAACGACAGGGGCGAATGAAAAACTGTTTTTT. This encodes CASTQTTGANEKLFF.

The J gene is TRBJ2-3, the V gene TRBV6-5, with TRBD1 matching over 9 bases. Germline V gene lookup returns CDR1 MNHEY and CDR2 SVGAGI. The CDR3 is made up of 15 amino acids. Trimming removed 5 bases from V and 1 base from J; junction bases left unmatched: 4. The CDR3 protein is CASSQQGARTDTQYF. CDR3 sequence (DNA): TGTGCCAGCAGTCAACAGGGGGCGCGCACAGATACGCAGTATTTT.

DNA of the CDR3: TGTGCCAGCAGTACGGGACAGGTCCTTCCATCCTACGAGCAGTACTTC. Translated: CASSTGQVLPSYEQYF. The J gene is TRBJ2-7, the V gene TRBV7-8, with TRBD1 matching over 8 bases. V lost 6 bases to trimming and J lost 1 base; unmatched junction nucleotides: 11. CDR1 and CDR2 from the germline V gene are SGHVS and FQNEAQ. The CDR3 contains 16 residues.

The chain links TRBV19 to TRBJ2-7; D is perhaps TRBD1 (5 bases). Germline loops: CDR1 LNHDA, CDR2 SQIVND (reference sequence). The CDR3 length is 18 residues. V shed 6 bases and J shed 3 bases, with 27 bases lying between them. CDR3 protein: CASSPDPADSRFFYEQYF. The CDR3 nucleotides read TGTGCCAGTAGCCCCGATCCAGCAGACAGCCGTTTTTTCTACGAGCAGTACTTC. The full variable domain, rest sourced from reference TRBV19 and TRBJ2-7, is DGGITQSPKYLFRKEGQNVTLSCEQNLNHDAMYWYRQDPGQGLRLIYYSQIVNDFQKGDIAEGYSVSREKKESFPLTVTSAQKNPTAFYLCASSPDPADSRFFYEQYFGPGTRLTVT.

The chain links TRBV11-2 to TRBJ1-6; 7 bases match TRBD1. CDR1 and CDR2 (germline): SGHAT, FQNNGV. V gave up 0 bases and J gave up 0 bases; unmatched junction bases: 2. The CDR3 has 17 residues. The CDR3 region is CASSLEGTASYNSPLHF. DNA for the CDR3: TGTGCCAGCAGCTTAGAAGGGACAGCCTCCTATAATTCACCCCTCCACTTT.

This chain links TRBV19 with TRBJ2-5; TRBD1 agrees at 8 bases. This CDR3 is built from 15 residues. Germline V gene sequence: CDR1 LNHDA, CDR2 SQIVND (reference sequence). Losses at the gene ends were 4 bases for V and 5 bases for J; bases not matched to a gene: 9. The DNA for the CDR3 is TGTGCCAGTAGTAGGGCAGGGGGCGCGGGGGAGACCCAGTACTTC. Residues: CASSRAGGAGETQYF.

This chain connects TRBV4-2 to TRBJ2-2; 7 positions match TRBD2. Germline V lookup: CDR1 LGHNA, CDR2 YNFKEQ. V lost 0 bases, J lost 7 bases, and 8 bases stayed unmatched. The CDR3 runs 16 residues. The CDR3 DNA follows: TGTGCCAGCAGCCAAGATCGGGGCGGGAGAGACGGGGAGCTGTTTTTT. This encodes CASSQDRGGRDGELFF.